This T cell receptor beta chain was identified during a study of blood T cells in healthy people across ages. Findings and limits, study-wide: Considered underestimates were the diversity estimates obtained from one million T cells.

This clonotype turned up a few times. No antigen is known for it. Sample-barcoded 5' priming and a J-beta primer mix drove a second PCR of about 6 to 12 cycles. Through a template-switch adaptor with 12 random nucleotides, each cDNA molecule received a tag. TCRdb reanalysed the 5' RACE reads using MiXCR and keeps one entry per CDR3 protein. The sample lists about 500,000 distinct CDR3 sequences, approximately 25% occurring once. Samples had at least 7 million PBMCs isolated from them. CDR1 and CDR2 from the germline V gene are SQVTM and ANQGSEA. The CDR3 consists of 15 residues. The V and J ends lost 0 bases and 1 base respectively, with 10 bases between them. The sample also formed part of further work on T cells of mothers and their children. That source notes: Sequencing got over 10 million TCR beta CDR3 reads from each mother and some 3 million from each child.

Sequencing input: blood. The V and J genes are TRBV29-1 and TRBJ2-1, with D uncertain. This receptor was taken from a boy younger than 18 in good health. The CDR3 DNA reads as TGCAGCGTTGAAGATCGTAAGGGATCCTACAATGAGCAGTTCTTC. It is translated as CSVEDRKGSYNEQFF.